The entry that follows covers one T cell receptor (beta chain) sequence. Trimming pared 0 bases from V and 5 bases from J, leaving 15 bases between. The CDR3 loop spans 16 amino acids. Assay used: immunoSEQ multiplex PCR; TCRdb lists only in-frame clones, some missing. Of approximately 260,000 clones in the sample, approximately 86% were seen once. This entry comes from a study of blood T cell repertoires in COVID-19. Participants had their cohort set by participant-reported clinical history. This TCR was sampled from a woman aged 40 to 49 with acute COVID-19. This chain uses TRBV5-3 with TRBJ1-5, with D possibly TRBD1 on 5 matching bases. TRBV5-3 is filed as an ORF, its function uncertain. The sequencing sample was made of PBMCs or T cells enriched from blood (not recorded which). CDR3 coding DNA: TGTGCCAGAAGCTTGGTTCCCAGGGAGGAGTATCAGCCCCAGCATTTT. Residues: CARSLVPREEYQPQHF.